A selection of T cell receptor beta chains follows, all from one sample in a study of shared clonotypes between healthy human individuals. Sequencing used immunoSEQ multiplex PCR; TCRdb keeps in-frame clones, though not all of them. The sample holds roughly 760,000 clones; around 72% are singletons and the top ten take 1.5% to 2%. Input material: memory CD4+ T cells sorted from blood. These receptors were obtained from a woman aged 25 to 45 in good health. The CDR3 runs from the conserved cysteine through the conserved F or W. A D gene is named only where the DNA matches it firmly. A clone size is listed for some rows: how often the clone was seen (once, few, many), or a class if it is expanded.

D gene: .
J gene: TRBJ1-5
clone size: .
V gene: TRBV19
CDR3 protein: CASSIRESNQPQHF
CDR3 DNA: TGTGCCAGTAGTATAAGGGAGAGCAATCAGCCCCAGCATTTT

D gene: .
J gene: TRBJ2-1
clone size: .
V gene: TRBV7-9
CDR3 protein: CASSFRDRLNEQFF
CDR3 DNA: TGTGCCAGCAGCTTCAGGGACCGGCTTAATGAGCAGTTCTTC

D gene: .
J gene: TRBJ2-2
clone size: .
V gene: TRBV18
CDR3 protein: CASSLKDTGELFF
CDR3 DNA: TGTGCCAGCTCCCTCAAGGACACCGGGGAGCTGTTTTTT

D gene: TRBD2
J gene: TRBJ2-1
clone size: .
V gene: TRBV15
CDR3 protein: CATSRGTSGRGNEQFF
CDR3 DNA: TGTGCCACCAGCAGAGGTACTAGCGGGAGGGGGAATGAGCAGTTCTTC

D gene: .
J gene: TRBJ1-4
clone size: .
V gene: TRBV7-6
CDR3 protein: CASSPAGVNEKLFF
CDR3 DNA: TGTGCCAGCAGCCCCGCCGGGGTTAATGAAAAACTGTTTTTT

D gene: .
J gene: TRBJ2-7
clone size: .
V gene: TRBV2
CDR3 protein: CASTGDGVYEQYF
CDR3 DNA: TGTGCCAGCACCGGGGACGGAGTCTACGAGCAGTACTTC

D gene: .
J gene: TRBJ1-2
clone size: once
V gene: TRBV19
CDR3 protein: CASSEFKGLPPNYGYTF
CDR3 DNA: TGTGCCAGTAGTGAGTTCAAAGGACTCCCGCCAAACTATGGCTACACCTTC

D gene: .
J gene: TRBJ1-1
clone size: .
V gene: TRBV5-1
CDR3 protein: CASSLYGDEAFF
CDR3 DNA: TGCGCCAGCAGCTTATACGGAGATGAAGCTTTCTTT

D gene: .
J gene: TRBJ1-5
clone size: few
V gene: TRBV21-1
CDR3 protein: CASSKGTSRSQVGNQPQHF
CDR3 DNA: TGTGCCAGCAGCAAAGGAACAAGTAGATCCCAAGTTGGCAATCAGCCCCAGCATTTT

D gene: TRBD1
J gene: TRBJ1-5
clone size: .
V gene: TRBV19
CDR3 protein: CASSIAISGTGPKPQHF
CDR3 DNA: TGTGCCAGTAGTATAGCCATATCGGGGACAGGCCCAAAACCCCAGCATTTT

D gene: TRBD2
J gene: TRBJ2-3
clone size: .
V gene: TRBV10-3
CDR3 protein: CAISVGASGPSTDTQYF
CDR3 DNA: TGTGCCATCAGTGTTGGAGCTAGCGGGCCTAGCACAGATACGCAGTATTTT

D gene: .
J gene: TRBJ2-2
clone size: .
V gene: TRBV5-1
CDR3 protein: CASSPQGTGELFF
CDR3 DNA: TGCGCCAGCAGCCCGCAGGGGACCGGGGAGCTGTTTTTT

D gene: TRBD1
J gene: TRBJ1-1
clone size: .
V gene: TRBV4-1
CDR3 protein: CASSQDPGQGRSEAFF
CDR3 DNA: TGCGCCAGCAGCCAAGACCCGGGACAGGGCCGCAGTGAAGCTTTCTTT

D gene: TRBD1
J gene: TRBJ2-7
clone size: once
V gene: TRBV25-1
CDR3 protein: CASSEPGTGVYEQYF
CDR3 DNA: TGTGCCAGCAGTGAACCCGGGACAGGAGTCTACGAGCAGTACTTC

D gene: TRBD1
J gene: TRBJ1-5
clone size: .
V gene: TRBV19
CDR3 protein: CASRHPGQGNQPQHF
CDR3 DNA: TGTGCCAGTAGACATCCGGGACAGGGTAATCAGCCCCAGCATTTT

D gene: TRBD1
J gene: TRBJ1-2
clone size: once
V gene: TRBV28
CDR3 protein: CASRRQGGYGYTF
CDR3 DNA: TGTGCCAGCAGAAGACAGGGAGGGTATGGCTACACCTTC

D gene: .
J gene: TRBJ2-5
clone size: .
V gene: TRBV25-1
CDR3 protein: CASKKGGLETQYF
CDR3 DNA: TGTGCCAGCAAAAAAGGGGGGCTGGAGACCCAGTACTTC

D gene: .
J gene: TRBJ2-2
clone size: .
V gene: TRBV10-3
CDR3 protein: CAISELNTGELFF
CDR3 DNA: TGTGCCATCAGTGAACTAAACACCGGGGAGCTGTTTTTT

D gene: .
J gene: TRBJ1-1
clone size: .
V gene: TRBV6-6
CDR3 protein: CASSYQMNTEAFF
CDR3 DNA: TGTGCCAGCAGTTATCAGATGAACACTGAAGCTTTCTTT

D gene: TRBD2
J gene: TRBJ2-3
clone size: .
V gene: TRBV18
CDR3 protein: CASRRLAVTDTQYF
CDR3 DNA: TGTGCCAGTCGGCGGCTAGCGGTCACAGATACGCAGTATTTT

D gene: TRBD2
J gene: TRBJ2-1
clone size: .
V gene: TRBV27
CDR3 protein: CASTSTSGRVSVNEQFF
CDR3 DNA: TGTGCCAGCACCTCGACTAGCGGGAGGGTCAGTGTCAATGAGCAGTTCTTC

D gene: TRBD1
J gene: TRBJ1-1
clone size: .
V gene: TRBV10-1
CDR3 protein: CASSESGRGQAFF
CDR3 DNA: TGCGCCAGCAGTGAGTCGGGCAGGGGGCAAGCTTTCTTT

D gene: .
J gene: TRBJ1-1
clone size: .
V gene: TRBV19
CDR3 protein: CASSAGQSTEAFF
CDR3 DNA: TGTGCCAGTAGTGCGGGACAAAGCACTGAAGCTTTCTTT

D gene: .
J gene: TRBJ2-3
clone size: .
V gene: TRBV2
CDR3 protein: CAARRGPAGTDTQYF
CDR3 DNA: TGTGCCGCGAGGAGGGGGCCAGCTGGCACAGATACGCAGTATTTT

D gene: TRBD2
J gene: TRBJ2-1
clone size: .
V gene: TRBV5-6
CDR3 protein: CASSPGLANEQFF
CDR3 DNA: TGTGCCAGCAGCCCGGGACTAGCTAATGAGCAGTTCTTC

D gene: TRBD2
J gene: TRBJ2-7
clone size: .
V gene: TRBV19
CDR3 protein: CASSKLGTSLVAEQYF
CDR3 DNA: TGTGCCAGTAGTAAACTGGGGACTAGCTTGGTCGCCGAGCAGTACTTC

D gene: .
J gene: TRBJ2-1
clone size: .
V gene: TRBV25-1
CDR3 protein: CASSEPTHSPYNEQFF
CDR3 DNA: TGTGCCAGCAGTGAACCGACCCATTCCCCCTACAATGAGCAGTTCTTC

D gene: TRBD2
J gene: TRBJ2-3
clone size: .
V gene: TRBV5-6
CDR3 protein: CASSTYLAGSSDTQYF
CDR3 DNA: TGTGCCAGCAGCACCTATCTAGCGGGAAGCTCAGATACGCAGTATTTT

D gene: .
J gene: TRBJ2-5
clone size: .
V gene: TRBV29-1
CDR3 protein: CSVGDSGQETQYF
CDR3 DNA: TGCAGCGTTGGTGATTCGGGACAAGAGACCCAGTACTTC